This T cell receptor (beta chain) comes out of a study of technical replicates of blood from four donors. Germline values: CDR1 SGHRS, CDR2 YFSETQ. The CDR3 has 15 residues. V was clipped by 3 bases and J by 0 bases, with 9 bases between them. The assay was immunoSEQ multiplex PCR, and TCRdb's table has in-frame clones only and misses some. The sample yields 75,000 to 95,000 clones, roughly 94% seen once. Sequencing input: T cells isolated from PBMCs. The chain recombines TRBV5-1 with TRBJ2-2, with D perhaps matching TRBD1 (6 bases). This receptor was obtained from a human donor in good health. CDR3 sequence (DNA): TGCGCCAGCAGCTCACGGACAGCGAACACCGGGGAGCTGTTTTTT. Its translation: CASSSRTANTGELFF.